The 27 T cell receptor beta chains below come from one sample, sequenced in a study of regulatory T cells in long-lasting Graves disease. Time point in this sample: newly diagnosed GD, antithyroid drugs for less than 3 months. Following extraction of RNA from PBMCs, that RNA was used to make the TCR library. Through Arm-PCR of CDR3 regions and iRepertoire HTBI primers, TCR beta libraries were built. From the multiplex PCR reads, TCRdb called clonotypes with MiXCR, one entry per CDR3 protein. The table shows over 500,000 distinct CDR3 sequences, with about 16% occurring only once. This sample also belongs to another study, concerning T cells in Graves' hyperthyroidism and ophthalmopathy.

Sequences were derived from peripheral blood mononuclear cells (PBMCs), sampled at new diagnosis, from a patient treated with antithyroid drugs. The receptors shown here come from a woman aged 25 to 39 with Graves disease.

J is TRBJ1-2 and V is TRBV5-1, with TRBD1 identical over 10 bases. CDR1 SGHRS and CDR2 YFSETQ come from the germline V gene. The V gene end was trimmed by 2 bases and the J gene end by 1 base; junction bases not matched to a gene: 11. CDR3 length: 18 amino acids. The CDR3 reads CASSFGDRGRPINYGYTF. The CDR3 region has the DNA TGCGCCAGCAGCTTCGGTGACAGGGGGCGCCCAATTAACTATGGCTACACCTTC. Using reference TRBV5-1 and TRBJ1-2 for the parts outside the CDR3, the full variable domain is KAGVTQTPRYLIKTRGQQVTLSCSPISGHRSVSWYQQTPGQGLQFLFEYFSETQRNKGNFPGRFSGRQFSNSRSEMNVSTLELGDSALYLCASSFGDRGRPINYGYTFGSGTRLTVV.

V and J are TRBV13 and TRBJ2-4; tentatively, D is TRBD1 (6 bases). From germline, CDR1 is PRHDT and CDR2 FYEKMQ (reference sequence). The CDR3 sequence is 13 residues long. The V and J ends lost 6 bases and 4 bases respectively, with 10 bases between them. The CDR3 protein is CASRETGKNIQYF. Written as DNA, the CDR3 is TGTGCCAGCAGAGAGACAGGAAAAAACATTCAGTACTTC.

The CDR3, as DNA: TGTGCCAGCTCACGGGAGACAGGGGTGAGGCAGCCCCAGCATTTT. It is translated as CASSRETGVRQPQHF. This chain links TRBV18 with TRBJ1-5; 8 bases line up with TRBD1. Germline CDR1 is KGHSH and CDR2 is LQKENI. This CDR3 is 15 amino acids long. Losses at the gene ends were 4 bases for V and 7 bases for J; bases not matched to a gene: 9.

The V and J genes are TRBV9 and TRBJ1-3; weak D call: TRBD1 (5 bases). V was shortened by 2 bases and J by 0 bases, with 15 bases between the two germline ends. CDR1 and CDR2 from the germline V gene are SGDLS and YYNGEE. CDR3 length: 17 residues. The CDR3 DNA reads TGTGCCAGCAGCGTGGGGCCCGGGGGAGGCTCTGGAAACACCATATATTTT. Amino acid sequence: CASSVGPGGGSGNTIYF.

This clonotype was seen a few times. The rearrangement links TRBV5-1 to TRBJ2-3, with D perhaps given as TRBD1 or TRBD2 (5 bases each). Germline lookup yields CDR1 SGHRS and CDR2 YFSETQ. The CDR3 runs to 16 residues. V was pared by 0 bases and J by 0 bases, with 11 bases between. The CDR3 DNA follows: TGCGCCAGCAGCTTGGGGGACGGAGTAAGCACAGATACGCAGTATTTT. Encoded protein: CASSLGDGVSTDTQYF.

CDR3 sequence: CASTKGGMGSYEQYF. CDR3 bases: TGTGCCAGCACCAAGGGCGGGATGGGCTCCTACGAGCAGTACTTC. V usage is TRBV6-1 and J usage is TRBJ2-7; D is possibly TRBD2 (6 bases). Deletions cut 7 bases from V and 0 bases from J, with 16 bases between. Germline V gene data show CDR1 as MNHNS and CDR2 as SASEGT. CDR3 length: 15 amino acids.

V and J are TRBV24-1 and TRBJ1-5; the match to TRBD1 covers 10 bases. Trimming took 0 bases from V and 6 from J; bases not matched to a gene: 7. The germline gives CDR1 KGHDR, CDR2 SFDVKD. The CDR3 contains 17 residues. For the CDR3, the DNA is TGTGCCACCAGTGATTTGCTCCGGGGGGACAGGGGTCAGCCCCAGCATTTT. This encodes CATSDLLRGDRGQPQHF.

The chain carries TRBV6-4 and TRBJ1-1; the D gene is possibly TRBD1 (6 bases). The V and J ends lost 7 bases and 3 bases respectively, with 12 bases between them. CDR1 and CDR2 (germline): MRHNA, SNTAGT. This CDR3 has 13 amino acids. DNA of the CDR3: TGTGCCAGCAATCCCGGGGGCGACACTGAAGCTTTCTTT. The encoded protein is CASNPGGDTEAFF.

The chain employs TRBV5-1 and TRBJ2-7, with D possibly TRBD2 on 5 matching bases. This CDR3 has 14 residues. The V end was cut by 1 base, the J end by 0 bases, with 8 bases between. CDR1 SGHRS and CDR2 YFSETQ come from the germline V gene. The CDR3: CASSLPGSSYEQYF. CDR3 nucleotide sequence: TGCGCCAGCAGCTTGCCGGGGAGCTCCTACGAGCAGTACTTC.

The table lists this clonotype with many counts. This CDR3 reads CASFQGTQPQHF. The CDR3 DNA follows: TGTGCCAGCTTCCAGGGTACTCAGCCCCAGCATTTT. The V gene is TRBV28, the J gene TRBJ1-5; the D gene is possibly TRBD1 (5 bases). CDR1 and CDR2 (germline): MDHEN, SYDVKM. This CDR3 is built from 12 residues. Trimming removed 8 bases from V and 6 bases from J, with 11 bases in between. The full variable domain, completed using reference TRBV28 and TRBJ1-5, is DVKVTQSSRYLVKRTGEKVFLECVQDMDHENMFWYRQDPGLGLRLIYFSYDVKMKEKGDIPEGYSVSREKKERFSLILESASTNQTSMYLCASFQGTQPQHFGDGTRLSIL.

This clonotype was found many times. The chain has TRBV6-2 or TRBV6-3 and TRBJ2-1, with D uncertain. V was shortened by 7 bases and J by 6 bases, with 16 bases between the two germline ends. There are 14 residues in the CDR3. CDR1 and CDR2 (germline): MNHEY, SVGEGT. The CDR3 loop reads CASMVGRRSNEQFF. DNA for the CDR3: TGTGCCAGCATGGTCGGTAGACGGTCCAATGAGCAGTTCTTC.

This clonotype was recorded at least ten times. This chain joins TRBV29-1 and TRBJ2-3; 7 nucleotides agree with TRBD2. J gave up 2 bases and V 2 bases, and 7 bases lay outside the gene matches. The CDR3 sequence is 15 residues long. Germline-derived CDR1 and CDR2 are SQVTM and ANQGSEA. This CDR3 reads CSVESGTTSTDTQYF. DNA for the CDR3: TGCAGCGTTGAATCGGGGACTACCTCCACAGATACGCAGTATTTT.

This clonotype was observed many times. The CDR3 protein is CSVRRQGAHEQFF. CDR3 coding DNA: TGCAGCGTGAGGAGACAGGGGGCACATGAGCAGTTCTTC. V gene TRBV29-1 combines with J gene TRBJ2-1; TRBD1 aligns across 10 bases. This CDR3 region has 13 residues. V lost 6 bases, J lost 8 bases, and 7 bases stayed unmatched. Germline-derived CDR1 and CDR2 are SQVTM and ANQGSEA.

This clonotype was counted many times. This chain uses TRBV28 with TRBJ1-1, with no clear D. CDR1 is MDHEN, CDR2 SYDVKM, per germline. This CDR3 is 15 amino acids long. V gave up 2 bases and J gave up 0 bases, with 10 bases separating them. The CDR3 DNA reads as TGTGCCAGCAGTTTACAAGGGTTCATGAACACTGAAGCTTTCTTT. Translated: CASSLQGFMNTEAFF.

V and J are TRBV18 and TRBJ2-7, with 9 bases fitting TRBD1. V was pared by 5 bases and J by 3 bases, with 8 bases of the junction left unmatched. CDR3 size: 15 residues. CDR1 and CDR2 from the germline V gene are KGHSH and LQKENI. The CDR3 is CASSAGTGRLYEQYF. The CDR3 DNA reads as TGTGCCAGCTCAGCCGGGACAGGGCGGCTCTACGAGCAGTACTTC.

The table lists this clonotype with many counts. The V and J genes are TRBV6-2 or TRBV6-3 and TRBJ1-1; D is undetermined. Looked up from germline, CDR1 is MNHEY and CDR2 is SVGEGT. V gave up 2 bases and J gave up 0 bases, with 4 bases separating them. This CDR3 spans 13 amino acids. CDR3 nucleotide sequence: TGTGCCAGCAGTTACGAAGTGAACACTGAAGCTTTCTTT. Translated, it gives CASSYEVNTEAFF.

This clonotype was found a few times. Since no conserved phenylalanine or tryptophan closes the CDR3, a read error is the likely cause. It is unclear where the CDR3 begins or ends on the DNA, so no DNA is shown, and the CDR3 is as TCRdb lists it. This chain links TRBV4-1 with TRBJ2-7; the table names TRBD1, a call not compared with the DNA. Per germline, CDR1 MGHRA and CDR2 YSYEKL. The CDR3 region is 14 residues in length, termini included. The CDR3 loop reads CASSQDFPWGELVL.

The gene calls are TRBV6-1 and TRBJ2-3; 9 positions agree with TRBD2. The CDR3 sequence is 15 residues long. Looked up from germline, CDR1 is MNHNS and CDR2 is SASEGT. Trimming removed 5 bases from V and 5 bases from J; junction bases left unmatched: 8. CDR3 in amino acids: CASSQNRGRGDTQYF. The CDR3 nucleotides are TGTGCCAGCAGTCAAAACCGCGGGAGGGGAGATACGCAGTATTTT.

This clonotype was found many times. The chain carries TRBV28 and TRBJ1-5; D not resolved. Looked up from germline, CDR1 is MDHEN and CDR2 is SYDVKM. The V gene lost 6 bases and the J gene lost 7 bases, with 13 bases spanning the gap. This CDR3 region has 13 residues. CDR3 bases: TGTGCCAGCAGGCCCCTGGTAGGCCAGCCCCAGCATTTT. This encodes CASRPLVGQPQHF.

This clonotype was counted ten times or more. The CDR3 sequence is CSARGTLGKTYEQYF. Written as DNA, the CDR3 is TGCAGTGCTAGGGGAACATTGGGAAAAACCTACGAGCAGTACTTC. The chain has TRBV20-1 and TRBJ2-7, with no clear D. The CDR3 contains 15 residues. Germline lookup yields CDR1 DFQATT and CDR2 SNEGSKA (reference sequence). Trimming took 3 bases from V and 2 from J, leaving 17 bases between them.

This clonotype was picked up many times. The CDR3 coding sequence is TGTGCCAGCAGCTTAGCTCTGGTTATCTCAACTAATGAAAAACTGTTTTTT. This sequence encodes CASSLALVISTNEKLFF. The chain has TRBV7-9 and TRBJ1-4; D unclear. Germline V lookup: CDR1 SEHNR, CDR2 FQNEAQ (reference sequence). Trimming stripped 0 bases from V and 0 bases from J, with 11 bases between. This CDR3 is 17 amino acids long.

This clonotype showed up many times. This chain links TRBV29-1 with TRBJ2-1; 13 bases are shared with TRBD2. The CDR3 is 13 residues long. The V gene's germline CDR1 is SQVTM and CDR2 ANQGSEA. V lost 7 bases to trimming and J lost 12 bases; unmatched junction nucleotides: 9. The CDR3 sequence: CSAIGLAGARQFF. For the CDR3, the DNA is TGCAGCGCCATAGGACTAGCGGGAGCTAGGCAGTTCTTC.

This clonotype was counted ten times or more. V and J are TRBV25-1 and TRBJ2-5; 8 bases fit TRBD2. CDR3 length equals 16 residues. The J segment lost 5 bases and the V segment lost 3 bases, leaving 11 bases of the junction unmatched. Per germline, CDR1 MGHDK and CDR2 SYGVNS. In DNA form, the CDR3 reads TGTGCCAGCAGTGAGGGGGGTAGCGGGACCCGGGAGACCCAGTACTTC. Its translation is CASSEGGSGTRETQYF.

In this sample, this clonotype turned up many times. CDR3 amino acids: CASSERGAGNTEAFF. The DNA for the CDR3 is TGTGCCAGCAGTGAGAGGGGGGCAGGGAACACTGAAGCTTTCTTT. The rearrangement links TRBV2 to TRBJ1-1, with D tentatively TRBD1 (6 bases). Germline V gene sequence: CDR1 SNHLY, CDR2 FYNNEI. CDR3 length equals 15 residues. Deletions cut 3 bases from V and 1 base from J, with 12 bases between.

This clonotype was detected many times. The genes are TRBV9 and TRBJ1-5, with D unclear. V lost 4 bases and J 6 bases, leaving 14 bases between the germline ends. The CDR3 is made up of 14 amino acids. The germline V gene has CDR1 SGDLS and CDR2 YYNGEE. CDR3 DNA: TGTGCCAGCAGCCCCACCGTCGGGGTTCAGCCCCAGCATTTT. Its translation is CASSPTVGVQPQHF.

This clonotype showed up just a few times. The V and J genes are TRBV5-1 and TRBJ2-1; D gene ambiguous. Trimming shortened V by 0 bases and J by 7 bases, and 11 bases separated the two germline ends. CDR1 is SGHRS, CDR2 YFSETQ, per germline. CDR3 length: 14 amino acids. This CDR3 reads CASSLGLEGNEQFF. In DNA form, the CDR3 reads TGCGCCAGCAGCTTGGGTTTAGAAGGGAATGAGCAGTTCTTC.

This clonotype was seen repeatedly, ten times or more. This chain links TRBV28 with TRBJ2-5; D remains ambiguous. The V and J ends lost 3 bases and 2 bases respectively, with 7 bases between them. This CDR3 spans 13 amino acids. Germline lookup yields CDR1 MDHEN and CDR2 SYDVKM. The DNA for the CDR3 is TGTGCCAGCAGTTTTTTCGAGCAAGAGACCCAGTACTTC. This sequence encodes CASSFFEQETQYF.